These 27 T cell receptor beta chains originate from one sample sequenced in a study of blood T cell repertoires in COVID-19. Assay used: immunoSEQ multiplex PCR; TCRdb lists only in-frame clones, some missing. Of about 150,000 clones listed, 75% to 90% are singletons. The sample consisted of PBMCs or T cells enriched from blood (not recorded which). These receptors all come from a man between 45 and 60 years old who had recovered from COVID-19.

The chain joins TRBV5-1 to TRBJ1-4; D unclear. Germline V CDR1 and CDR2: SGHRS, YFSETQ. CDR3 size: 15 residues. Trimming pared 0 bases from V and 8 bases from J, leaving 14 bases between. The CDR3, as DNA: TGCGCCAGCAGCTTGGGGTCAGGTTCAGGAGAAAAACTGTTTTTT. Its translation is CASSLGSGSGEKLFF.

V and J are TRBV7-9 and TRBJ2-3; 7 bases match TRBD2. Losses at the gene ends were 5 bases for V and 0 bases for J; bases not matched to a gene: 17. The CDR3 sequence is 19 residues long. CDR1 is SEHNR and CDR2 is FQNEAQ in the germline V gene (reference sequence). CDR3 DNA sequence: TGTGCCAGCAGCCCGGGTAGCAGAGTAGCGGGCATTAGCACAGATACGCAGTATTTT. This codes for CASSPGSRVAGISTDTQYF.

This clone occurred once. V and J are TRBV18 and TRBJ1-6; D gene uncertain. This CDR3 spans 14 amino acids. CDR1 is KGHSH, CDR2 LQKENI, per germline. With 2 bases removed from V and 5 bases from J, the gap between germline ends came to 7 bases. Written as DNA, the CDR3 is TGTGCCAGCTCACCATCATCGGATAATTCACCCCTCCACTTT. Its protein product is CASSPSSDNSPLHF.

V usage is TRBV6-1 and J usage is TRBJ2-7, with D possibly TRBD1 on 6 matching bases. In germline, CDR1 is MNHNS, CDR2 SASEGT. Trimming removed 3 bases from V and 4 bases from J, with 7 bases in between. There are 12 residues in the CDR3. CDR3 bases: TGTGCCAGCAGTGATACAGGGTACGAGCAGTACGTC. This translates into CASSDTGYEQYV.

In DNA, the CDR3 is TGTGCCAGCAGTTACGTAGGGGCGAAGGGAAACACCATATATTTT. Translated: CASSYVGAKGNTIYF. The chain uses TRBV6-5 and TRBJ1-3, with a possible D match to TRBD1 (5 bases). The CDR3 is 15 amino acids. CDR1 MNHEY and CDR2 SVGAGI come from the germline V gene. Trimming pared 2 bases from V and 4 bases from J, leaving 12 bases between.

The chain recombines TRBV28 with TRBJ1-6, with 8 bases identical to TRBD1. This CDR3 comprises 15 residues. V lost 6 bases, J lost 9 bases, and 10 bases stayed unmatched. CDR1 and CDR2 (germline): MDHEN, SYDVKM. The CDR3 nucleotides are TGTGCCAGCAGCAATCAGCAGGGGGCGATTTCACCCCTCCACTTT. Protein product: CASSNQQGAISPLHF.

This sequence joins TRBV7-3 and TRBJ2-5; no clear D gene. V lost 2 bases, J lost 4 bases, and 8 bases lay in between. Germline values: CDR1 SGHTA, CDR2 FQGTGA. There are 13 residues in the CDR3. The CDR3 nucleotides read TGTGCCAGCAGCTTAGTAGATACAGAGACCCAGTACTTC. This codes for CASSLVDTETQYF.

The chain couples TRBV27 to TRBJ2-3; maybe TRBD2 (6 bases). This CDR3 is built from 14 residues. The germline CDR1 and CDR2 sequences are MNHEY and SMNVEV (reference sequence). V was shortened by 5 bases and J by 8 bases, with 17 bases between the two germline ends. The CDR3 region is CASSPTSGYGTQYF. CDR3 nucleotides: TGTGCCAGCAGTCCGACTAGTGGATATGGTACGCAGTATTTT.

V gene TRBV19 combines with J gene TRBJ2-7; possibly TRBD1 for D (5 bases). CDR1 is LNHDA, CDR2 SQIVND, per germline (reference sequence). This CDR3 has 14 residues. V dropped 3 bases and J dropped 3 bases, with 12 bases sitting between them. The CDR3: CASSIQGNLYEQYF. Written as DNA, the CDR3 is TGTGCCAGTAGTATCCAGGGCAACCTCTACGAGCAGTACTTC. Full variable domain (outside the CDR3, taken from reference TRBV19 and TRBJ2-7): DGGITQSPKYLFRKEGQNVTLSCEQNLNHDAMYWYRQDPGQGLRLIYYSQIVNDFQKGDIAEGYSVSREKKESFPLTVTSAQKNPTAFYLCASSIQGNLYEQYFGPGTRLTVT.

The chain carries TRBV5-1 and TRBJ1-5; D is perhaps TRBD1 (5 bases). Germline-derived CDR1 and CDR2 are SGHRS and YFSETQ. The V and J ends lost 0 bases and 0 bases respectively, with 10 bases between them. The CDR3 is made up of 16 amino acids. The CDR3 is CASSLGPGNSNQPQHF. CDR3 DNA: TGCGCCAGCAGCTTGGGGCCAGGGAATAGCAATCAGCCCCAGCATTTT.

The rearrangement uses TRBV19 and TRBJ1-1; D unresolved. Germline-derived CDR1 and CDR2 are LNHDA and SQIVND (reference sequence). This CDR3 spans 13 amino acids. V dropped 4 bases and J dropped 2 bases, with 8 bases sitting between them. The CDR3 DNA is TGTGCCAGTAGTAACACACTAAACACTGAAGCTTTCTTT. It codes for CASSNTLNTEAFF.

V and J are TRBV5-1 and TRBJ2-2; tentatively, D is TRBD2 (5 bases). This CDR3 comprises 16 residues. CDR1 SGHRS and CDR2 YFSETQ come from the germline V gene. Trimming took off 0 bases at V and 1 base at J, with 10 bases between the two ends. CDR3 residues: CASSLVGGRNTGELFF. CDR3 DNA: TGCGCCAGCAGCTTGGTTGGAGGAAGGAACACCGGGGAGCTGTTTTTT.

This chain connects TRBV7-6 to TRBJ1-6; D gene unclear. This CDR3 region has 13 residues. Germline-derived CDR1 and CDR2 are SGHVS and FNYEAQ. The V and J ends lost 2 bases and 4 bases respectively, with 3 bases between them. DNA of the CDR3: TGTGCCAGCAGCTTATCGTATAATTCACCCCTCCACTTT. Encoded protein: CASSLSYNSPLHF.

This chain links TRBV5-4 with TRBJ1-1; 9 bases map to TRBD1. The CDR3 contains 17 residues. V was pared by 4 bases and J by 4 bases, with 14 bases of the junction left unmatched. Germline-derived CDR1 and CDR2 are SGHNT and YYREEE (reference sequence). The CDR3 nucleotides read TGTGCCAGCAGCAAAAAATTCATACAGGGGGCTGGCACTGAAGCTTTCTTT. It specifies CASSKKFIQGAGTEAFF.

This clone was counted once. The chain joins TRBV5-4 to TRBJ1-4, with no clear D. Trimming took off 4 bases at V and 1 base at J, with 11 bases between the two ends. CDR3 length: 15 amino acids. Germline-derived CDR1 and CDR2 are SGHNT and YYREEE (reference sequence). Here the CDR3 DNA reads TGTGCCAGCAGCCGCGATCCGGGAACTAATGAAAAACTGTTTTTT. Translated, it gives CASSRDPGTNEKLFF.

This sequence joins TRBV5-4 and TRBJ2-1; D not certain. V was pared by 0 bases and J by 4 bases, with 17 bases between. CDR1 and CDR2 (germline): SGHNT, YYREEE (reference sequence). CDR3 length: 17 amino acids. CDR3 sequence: CASSLDANSHLYNEQFF. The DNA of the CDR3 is TGTGCCAGCAGCTTGGACGCGAACAGTCACCTTTACAATGAGCAGTTCTTC.

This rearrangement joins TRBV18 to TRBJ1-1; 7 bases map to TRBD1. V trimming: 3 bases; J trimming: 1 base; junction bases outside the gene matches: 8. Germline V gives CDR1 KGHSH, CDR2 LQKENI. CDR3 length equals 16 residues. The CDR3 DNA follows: TGTGCCAGCTCACCTTTCACAGGGGCCCGGAACACTGAAGCTTTCTTT. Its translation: CASSPFTGARNTEAFF.

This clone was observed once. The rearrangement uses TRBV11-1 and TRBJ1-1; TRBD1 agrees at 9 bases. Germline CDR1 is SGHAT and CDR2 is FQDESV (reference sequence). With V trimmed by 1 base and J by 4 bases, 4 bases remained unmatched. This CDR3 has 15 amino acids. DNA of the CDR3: TGTGCCAGCAGCTTAGGGACAGGGGTTCTCACTGAAGCTTTCTTT. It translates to CASSLGTGVLTEAFF. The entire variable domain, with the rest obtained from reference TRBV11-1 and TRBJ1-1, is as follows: EAEVAQSPRYKITEKSQAVAFWCDPISGHATLYWYRQILGQGPELLVQFQDESVVDDSQLPKDRFSAERLKGVDSTLKIQPAELGDSAMYLCASSLGTGVLTEAFFGQGTRLTVV.

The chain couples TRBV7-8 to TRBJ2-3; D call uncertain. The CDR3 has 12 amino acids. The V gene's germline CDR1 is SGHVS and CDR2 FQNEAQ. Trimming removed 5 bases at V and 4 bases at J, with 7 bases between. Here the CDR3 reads CASSLFPDTQYF. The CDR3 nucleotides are TGTGCCAGCAGCCTCTTCCCAGATACGCAGTATTTT.

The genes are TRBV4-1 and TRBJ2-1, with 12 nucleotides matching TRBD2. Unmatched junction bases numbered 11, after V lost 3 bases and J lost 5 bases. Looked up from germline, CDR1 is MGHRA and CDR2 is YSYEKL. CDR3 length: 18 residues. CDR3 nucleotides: TGCGCCAGCAGCCAGAGTGGGGCTAGCGGGAGGGCCAACAATGAGCAGTTCTTC. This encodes CASSQSGASGRANNEQFF.

The CDR3 nucleotides are TGTGCCAGCAGTTTGTCAGGGCGGTCTGGCTACACCTTC. It yields the protein CASSLSGRSGYTF. The chain has TRBV28 and TRBJ1-2, with a possible D match to TRBD1 (5 bases). Looked up from germline, CDR1 is MDHEN and CDR2 is SYDVKM. The CDR3 has 13 amino acids. Trimming shortened V by 3 bases and J by 7 bases, and 12 bases separated the two germline ends.

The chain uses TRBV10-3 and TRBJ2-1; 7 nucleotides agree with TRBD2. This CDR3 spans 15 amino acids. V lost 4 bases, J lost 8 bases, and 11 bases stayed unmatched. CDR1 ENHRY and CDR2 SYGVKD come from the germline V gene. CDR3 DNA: TGTGCCATCAGTGGTCTAGCGGAAGGATCGGATGAGCAGTTCTTC. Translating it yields CAISGLAEGSDEQFF.

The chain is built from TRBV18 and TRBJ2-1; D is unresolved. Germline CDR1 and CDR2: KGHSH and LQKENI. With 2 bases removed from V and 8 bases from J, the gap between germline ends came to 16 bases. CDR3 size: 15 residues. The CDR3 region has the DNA TGTGCCAGCTCACCATACTCCCCCGGGTTTGATGAGCAGTTCTTC. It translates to CASSPYSPGFDEQFF.

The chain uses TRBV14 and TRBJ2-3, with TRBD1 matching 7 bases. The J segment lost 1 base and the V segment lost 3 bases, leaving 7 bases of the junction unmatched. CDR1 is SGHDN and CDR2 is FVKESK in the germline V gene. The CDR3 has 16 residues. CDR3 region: CASSHQTGSGTDTQYF. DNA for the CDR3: TGTGCCAGCAGCCACCAGACAGGGTCCGGCACAGATACGCAGTATTTT.

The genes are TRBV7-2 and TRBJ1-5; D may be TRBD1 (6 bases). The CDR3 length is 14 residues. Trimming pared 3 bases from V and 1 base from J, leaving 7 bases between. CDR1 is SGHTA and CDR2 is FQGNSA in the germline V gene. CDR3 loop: CASSFDRSNQPQHF. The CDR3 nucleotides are TGTGCCAGCAGCTTCGACAGGAGCAATCAGCCCCAGCATTTT.

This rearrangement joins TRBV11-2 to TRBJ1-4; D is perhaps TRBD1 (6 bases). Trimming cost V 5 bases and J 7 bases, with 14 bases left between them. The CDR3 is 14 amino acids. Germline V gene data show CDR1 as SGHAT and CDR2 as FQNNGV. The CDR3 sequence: CASSLGGGVEKLFF. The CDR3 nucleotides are TGTGCCAGCAGCCTAGGGGGGGGCGTTGAAAAACTGTTTTTT. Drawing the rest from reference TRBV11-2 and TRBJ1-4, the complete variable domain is EAGVAQSPRYKIIEKRQSVAFWCNPISGHATLYWYQQILGQGPKLLIQFQNNGVVDDSQLPKDRFSAERLKGVDSTLKIQPAKLEDSAVYLCASSLGGGVEKLFFGSGTQLSVL.

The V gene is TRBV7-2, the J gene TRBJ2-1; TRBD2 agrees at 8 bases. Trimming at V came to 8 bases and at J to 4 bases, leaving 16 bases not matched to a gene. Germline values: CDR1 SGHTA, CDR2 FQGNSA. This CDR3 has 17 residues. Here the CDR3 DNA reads TGTGCCAGCGCAACGGGGGGGGCGGGACACACTTACAATGAGCAGTTCTTC. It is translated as CASATGGAGHTYNEQFF.